This entry describes one T cell receptor (beta chain). The CDR3 is 14 residues long. Germline loops: CDR1 SGHNT, CDR2 YYREEE (reference sequence). V dropped 3 bases and J dropped 1 base, with 10 bases sitting between them. Primers: 60 Vbeta forward and 13 Jbeta reverse. Some clones are missing from TCRdb's copy, which holds only in-frame ones; the method was immunoSEQ multiplex PCR. The table lists 120,000 or so clones, roughly 78% of them singletons. These data belong to a study of cytomegalovirus exposure and HLA in healthy donors. Sequenced input: PBMCs. This TCR derives from a man aged 25 to 45 in good health and CMV-seronegative. The chain uses TRBV5-4 and TRBJ1-2; D call uncertain. CDR3 nucleotides: TGTGCCAGCAGCTCCACAGCCCATAACTATGGCTACACCTTC. Amino acids: CASSSTAHNYGYTF.